This T cell receptor beta chain was sequenced during a study of T cell clones after liver transplantation. The overall study: TCRbeta sequencing after a pre-transplant mixed lymphocyte reaction identified graft-donor-reactive clones, later tracked in post-transplant blood. Findings and limits, study-wide: A larger donor-reactive than third-party decline suggested partial antigen-specific deletion. Graft donor-reactive T cells may have migrated into the graft rather than being deleted. Low donor cell numbers restricted donor-reactive repertoire measurement in two subjects.

There are 16 residues in the CDR3. CDR1 and CDR2 (germline): MDHEN, SYDVKM. J gave up 4 bases and V 5 bases, and 8 bases lay outside the gene matches. The assay was immunoSEQ multiplex PCR, and TCRdb's table has in-frame clones only and misses some. The top ten hold approximately 0.84% of the sample, which has under 150,000 clones, 90% seen once. In the case of this clone: The antigen remains unidentified.

The clonotype was recovered from a human patient who received a liver transplant. Some T cells may have originated in the graft donor. The chain couples TRBV28 to TRBJ2-2, with TRBD2 matching 9 bases. Specimen: CD4+ T cells from blood, collected 12 months after liver transplant. The CDR3 nucleotides read TGTGCCAGCAGTGTATCTAGCGGGACGTCCACCGGGGAGCTGTTTTTT. This translates into CASSVSSGTSTGELFF.